The rows below give T cell receptor beta chains drawn from one sample of a study of T cells expressing NK-cell markers. No DNA is given; TCRdb re-called the 5' RACE reads and lists each CDR3 protein once. Recorded for this sample: about 540,000 distinct CDR3 sequences. What was sequenced was blood T cells: a sorted CD56 or NKG2C T cell subset, CD4+ or CD8+ T cells, or bulk PBMC T cells (not recorded which). The receptors shown here come from a man aged 18 to 29 in good health. The CDR3 runs from the conserved cysteine through the conserved F or W.

v_gene	j_gene	CDR3aa
TRBV3-1	TRBJ1-4	CASSQVVYDEKLFF
TRBV29-1	TRBJ1-5	CSCQLEGNQPQHF
TRBV7-2	TRBJ2-5	CASSPGWAETQYF
TRBV3-1	TRBJ2-1	CASSQFSTATYNEQFF
TRBV7-9	TRBJ2-3	CASRLTSGSTDTQYF
TRBV14	TRBJ2-6	CASSQPQGKPSGANVLTF
TRBV7-2	TRBJ1-2	CASSPQGGYYYGYTF
TRBV12-3/TRBV12-4	TRBJ2-1	CASSFVGRSYNEQFF
TRBV12-3/TRBV12-4	TRBJ2-3	CASSPGQGALLLDTQYF
TRBV11-2	TRBJ1-2	CASSLLGARSYGYTF
TRBV12-3/TRBV12-4	TRBJ2-1	CASSLGVAGPEHNEQFF
TRBV9	TRBJ2-3	CASSVASGFGDTQYF
TRBV3-1	TRBJ2-7	CASSQTGRMPYEQYF
TRBV6-2/TRBV6-3	TRBJ2-2	CASSWTSGRSAELFF
TRBV7-6	TRBJ2-2	CASSLGGRGNTGELFF
TRBV20-1	TRBJ2-1	CSAPDSTSSSEQFF
TRBV4-1	TRBJ2-5	CASSQGSSGSGETQYF
TRBV7-2	TRBJ2-1	CASSKRTSGLSYNEQFF
TRBV4-3	TRBJ1-5	CASSQDWGGSNQPQHF